This record concerns one T cell receptor (beta chain) sequence. Its antigen remains unknown. This CDR3 region has 15 residues. CDR1 is SNHLY and CDR2 is FYNNEI in the germline V gene. V was shortened by 3 bases and J by 1 base, with 10 bases between the two germline ends. This sample stems from a study of beta chain features in type 1 diabetes. Study-wide results and caveats: People with Type 1 diabetes carried modestly yet significantly shorter TCRB CDR3s in all four CD4+ subsets. High TCR expression in some cells could lead to their over-representation in cDNA sequencing.

The study reverse transcribed the entire isolated RNA, so it sequenced expressed TCRB transcripts. This table comes from immunoSEQ multiplex PCR, and its TCRdb copy is limited to in-frame clones, with some not included. The table lists about 340,000 clones, around 9% of them singletons. Sequenced sample: central memory CD4+ T cells from blood. This TCR was recovered from a man aged 25-40 years with type 1 diabetes. This rearrangement joins TRBV2 to TRBJ1-5; D ambiguous. This CDR3 is CASSEDGRSNQPQHF. The CDR3 DNA sequence: TGTGCCAGCAGTGAGGATGGACGGAGCAATCAGCCCCAGCATTTT.